This passage covers 32 T cell receptor beta chains from one sample sequenced in a study of tissue T cells after allogeneic stem cell transplantation. The time point is: mouse harvest day 14 after allogeneic transplant. The graft held 10^6 splenic CD5+ T cells and 10^7 T-cell-depleted bone marrow cells. The assay was immunoSEQ multiplex PCR, and TCRdb's table has in-frame clones only and misses some. The sample shows fewer than 6,000 clones, over 40% of them seen only once. Sequencing was done on a sample of gut tissue. Receptor source: a female BALB/c mouse given C57BL/6 T cells with graft-versus-host disease after an allogeneic hematopoietic cell transplant.

In this sample, this clone turned up a few times. Here the gene names and germline are mouse. The sequence runs out 1 residue before the end of the CDR3; the remainder is reconstructed from the germline J gene. The V gene is TRBV20, the J gene TRBJ1-4, with D possibly TRBD1 on 5 matching bases. CDR1 is GFQATS and CDR2 is STVNSAI in the germline V gene. The CDR3 is made up of 13 amino acids. The V gene lost 7 bases and the J gene lost 2 bases, with 11 bases spanning the gap. The CDR3 DNA, read in part, is TGTGGTGGCAGGAGGGGATCCAACGAAAGATTATTT. Translating it yields CGGRRGSNERLF. The whole CDR3 protein reads CGGRRGSNERLFF.

The table lists this clone with a few counts. Mouse germline and gene names are used. The CDR3 is cut off 1 residue early in the read; its end comes from the germline J gene. This sequence joins TRBV16 and TRBJ2-7, with 13 positions matching TRBD2. The J segment lost 7 bases and the V segment lost 5 bases, leaving 8 bases of the junction unmatched. Germline V gene data show CDR1 as SGHSA and CDR2 as FRNQAP. The CDR3 is 15 amino acids. CDR3 amino acids: CASSPPGLGGREQYF. CDR3 DNA, as far as it was read: TGTGCAAGCAGCCCGCCGGGACTGGGGGGGAGGGAACAGTAC. Complete variable domain (other parts from reference TRBV16 and TRBJ2-7): NAGVIQTPRHKVTGKGQEATLWCEPISGHSAVFWYRQTIVQGLEFLTYFRNQAPIDDSGMPKERFSAQMPNQSHSTLKIQSTQPQDSAVYLCASSPPGLGGREQYFGPGTRLTVL.

With respect to this clone: Mouse gene names apply. The CDR3 end is not reached by the read, which stops 1 residue before it; the germline J gene fills it in. The V call is TRBV14, the J call TRBJ2-5; D ambiguous. The V end was cut by 2 bases, the J end by 0 bases, with 4 bases between. The germline V gene encodes CDR1 SGHDT and CDR2 FRDEAV. The CDR3 is 13 residues long. The sequenced part of the CDR3 DNA is TGTGCCAGCAGTTTGGAAAACCAAGACACCCAGTAC. It specifies CASSLENQDTQY. The entire CDR3 sequence reads CASSLENQDTQYF.

This clone is categorized as medium-sized. Gene names denote mouse genes. The read comes to an end 1 residue before the CDR3 does, leaving the germline J gene to fill in the end. The J gene is TRBJ2-7, the V gene TRBV12-2; TRBD2 agrees at 9 bases. This CDR3 is 14 amino acids long. Per germline, CDR1 SGHLS and CDR2 HYDKME. J lost 4 bases, V lost 0 bases, and 3 bases had no gene match. The chain's CDR3 is CASSLAWGGYEQYF. CDR3 DNA (partial): TGTGCCAGCTCTCTCGCCTGGGGGGGGTATGAACAGTAC. The full variable domain, rest sourced from reference TRBV12-2 and TRBJ2-7, is NSGVVQSPRYIIKGKGERSILKCIPISGHLSVAWYQQTQGQELKFFIQHYDKMERDKGNLPSRFSVQQFDDYHSEMNMSALELEDSAVYFCASSLAWGGYEQYFGPGTRLTVL.

Comment on this clone: The listed genes are named as in mouse. Coverage ceases 1 residue before the CDR3 finishes, and the germline J gene fills in the end. The gene calls are TRBV26 and TRBJ2-2; tentatively, D is TRBD2 (5 bases). Germline V gene data show CDR1 as KGHPV and CDR2 as FQNQEV (reference sequence). CDR3 size: 15 residues. With 2 bases removed from V and 0 bases from J, the gap between germline ends came to 7 bases. The part of the CDR3 DNA that was read is TGTGCCAGCAGTCTGGGACTCGCAAACACCGGGCAGCTCTAC. Its translation: CASSLGLANTGQLY. The CDR3 reads in full as CASSLGLANTGQLYF.

On this clone: Genes here carry mouse names. The CDR3 is cut off 1 residue early in the read; its end comes from the germline J gene. The V call is TRBV13-2, the J call TRBJ1-4; 9 positions match TRBD1. The V segment lost 4 bases and the J segment 0 bases; nucleotides outside the gene matches: 7. The germline CDR1 and CDR2 sequences are NNHNN and SYGAGS (reference sequence). This CDR3 comprises 17 residues. The CDR3 bases that were read are TGTGCCAGCGGTCGGGACAGGGTAACAATTTCCAACGAAAGATTATTT. Translation: CASGRDRVTISNERLF. The CDR3 reads in full as CASGRDRVTISNERLFF.

This clone was counted only a few times. The gene names here belong to mouse. The DNA ends 1 residue before the CDR3 does, and the rest of the CDR3 is filled in from the germline J gene. The J gene is TRBJ1-3, the V gene TRBV26, with D maybe TRBD1 (5 bases). Trimming pared 0 bases from V and 2 bases from J, leaving 8 bases between. The CDR3 is 15 amino acids. Germline V gives CDR1 KGHPV, CDR2 FQNQEV (reference sequence). The CDR3: CASSLSSGTGNTLYF. CDR3 bases read: TGTGCCAGCAGTCTGTCGTCAGGGACTGGAAATACGCTCTAT.

With regard to this clone: Any gene name here is a mouse gene name. The CDR3 goes on 1 residue after the read ends, and that part is filled in from the germline J gene. The V and J genes are TRBV26 and TRBJ2-4; TRBD1 might be the D (6 bases). Trimming stripped 3 bases from V and 4 bases from J, with 8 bases between. The length of the CDR3 is 13 residues. Germline assignment: CDR1 KGHPV and CDR2 FQNQEV (reference sequence). The covered CDR3 bases are TGTGCCAGCAGTCTAGGACAGAAAAACACCTTGTAC. The encoded protein is CASSLGQKNTLY. The full CDR3 is CASSLGQKNTLYF.

In regard to this clone: These gene names are mouse names. The read gets to within 1 residue of the CDR3 end, and the germline J gene fills in the rest. The gene calls are TRBV23 and TRBJ2-4; TRBD2, the D gene given by the table, was not confirmed from the DNA. The CDR3 totals 15 residues. From germline, CDR1 is KGHTA and CDR2 FQNQQP. CDR3 residues: CSSSQSGGRQNTLYF. The part of the CDR3 DNA that was read is TGCTCCAGCAGTCAATCTGGGGGGCGTCAAAACACCTTGTAC.

This clone was counted a single time. Gene names and germline refer to mouse. CDR3 DNA, as far as it was read: TGTGCCAGCAGTCCGGGACAGGGGATTTCCAACGAAAGATTATTT. Translation: CASSPGQGISNERLF. The complete CDR3 protein is CASSPGQGISNERLFF. V is TRBV26 and J is TRBJ1-4; 10 nucleotides match TRBD1. The sequence runs out 1 residue before the end of the CDR3; the remainder is reconstructed from the germline J gene. Germline assignment: CDR1 KGHPV and CDR2 FQNQEV (reference sequence). This CDR3 is 16 amino acids long. V lost 4 bases and J lost 0; bases outside the gene matches: 2.

Notes on this clone: Here the gene names and germline are mouse. The read halts 1 residue ahead of the CDR3 end, with the missing end drawn from the germline J gene. This chain connects TRBV3 to TRBJ2-4; TRBD1 might be the D (5 bases). The ends were cut back, 5 bases at V and 4 bases at J, with 7 bases in the middle. This CDR3 region has 12 residues. CDR1 is SNHLY and CDR2 is FYNGKV in the germline V gene (reference sequence). The sequenced part of the CDR3 DNA is TGTGCCAGCAGCCTCAGGGAAAACACCTTGTAC. This codes for CASSLRENTLY. The complete CDR3 protein is CASSLRENTLYF.

Details on this clone: The germline and genes are mouse ones. The read falls 1 residue short of the CDR3 end, and the missing part is taken from the germline J gene. The rearrangement uses TRBV12-1 and TRBJ1-4, with a tentative D call TRBD1 (5 bases). The CDR3 covers 14 residues. V was clipped by 4 bases and J by 4 bases, with 12 bases between them. CDR1 SGHSN and CDR2 HYEKVE come from the germline V gene. CDR3 bases read: TGTGCCAGCTCCTCCGGGACGGTCAACGAAAGATTATTT. Translated: CASSSGTVNERLF. The entire CDR3 protein is CASSSGTVNERLFF.

Comments on this clone: Each gene name is a mouse one. The read comes to an end 1 residue before the CDR3 does, leaving the germline J gene to fill in the end. The rearrangement links TRBV1 to TRBJ1-2; 10 positions match TRBD1. V lost 3 bases, J lost 1 base, and 2 bases stayed unmatched. There are 15 residues in the CDR3. The germline V gene encodes CDR1 NSQYPW and CDR2 LRSPGD (reference sequence). The CDR3 sequence: CTCSARDRGNSDYTF. The sequenced CDR3 bases are TGCACCTGCAGTGCGAGGGACAGGGGAAACTCCGACTACACC. Looking up the rest from reference TRBV1 and TRBJ1-2 gives the full variable domain: VTLLEQNPRWRLVPRGQAVNLRCILKNSQYPWMSWYQQDLQKQLQWLFTLRSPGDKEVKSLPGADYLATRVTDTELRLQVANMSQGRTLYCTCSARDRGNSDYTFGSGTRLLVI.

Concerning this clone: Genes here carry mouse names. The CDR3 goes on 1 residue after the read ends, and that part is filled in from the germline J gene. V is TRBV16 and J is TRBJ2-7; the match to TRBD1 covers 8 bases. This CDR3 has 16 amino acids. The V and J ends lost 5 bases and 0 bases, in that order; junction bases with no gene match: 9. The V gene's germline CDR1 is SGHSA and CDR2 FRNQAP. The CDR3: CASSPSGTGGSYEQYF. The sequenced CDR3 bases are TGTGCAAGCAGCCCCTCCGGGACAGGCGGCTCCTATGAACAGTAC.

This clone rates as medium-sized. Mouse gene names and germline throughout. Read sequence stops 1 residue before the CDR3 end, and the germline J gene provides the missing end. The V call is TRBV13-2, the J call TRBJ2-4; D unresolved. This CDR3 is 14 amino acids long. The V end was cut by 0 bases, the J end by 0 bases, with 5 bases between. CDR1 is NNHNN and CDR2 is SYGAGS in the germline V gene (reference sequence). The DNA read from the CDR3 is TGTGCCAGCGGTGATGGGGATAGTCAAAACACCTTGTAC. This gives the protein CASGDGDSQNTLY. The full CDR3 reads CASGDGDSQNTLYF.

Concerning this clone itself: Gene names and germline match the mouse. The read is 1 residue too short to cover the CDR3 end, so that end is filled in from the germline J gene. The chain joins TRBV12-1 to TRBJ2-7, with 8 bases matching TRBD1. After removal of 0 bases from V and 0 bases from J, the junction contained 0 bases not matched to a gene. The CDR3 spans 14 residues. CDR1 is SGHSN and CDR2 is HYEKVE in the germline V gene. The sequenced CDR3 bases are TGTGCCAGCTCTCTCCAGGGGGCCTCCTATGAACAGTAC. It yields the protein CASSLQGASYEQY. The CDR3 in its entirety is CASSLQGASYEQYF.

This clone is labeled as large. The gene names here belong to mouse. Read coverage stops 1 residue before the CDR3 terminus; the germline J gene supplies the remainder. The J gene is TRBJ2-1, the V gene TRBV2; possible D gene TRBD2, 7 bases. The V and J ends lost 0 bases and 6 bases respectively, with 12 bases between them. The CDR3 consists of 15 residues. The germline V gene has CDR1 LGHNA and CDR2 YSYQKL. Partial CDR3 DNA: TGTGCCAGCAGCCAAGATTGGGGGGCGCTTGCTGAGCAGTTC. Translating it yields CASSQDWGALAEQF. The whole CDR3 reads CASSQDWGALAEQFF.

Turning to this clone: Mouse germline and gene names are used. The read stops 1 residue short of the end of the CDR3; the missing end is completed from the germline J gene. V gene TRBV13-2 combines with J gene TRBJ2-7; D remains unclear. Trimming took off 1 base at V and 4 bases at J, with 3 bases between the two ends. Germline V CDR1 and CDR2: NNHNN, SYGAGS (reference sequence). The length of the CDR3 is 11 residues. The CDR3 reads CASGDSYEQYF. The CDR3 DNA, read in part, is TGTGCCAGCGGTGATTCATATGAACAGTAC.

This clone is labeled as medium-sized. Gene names refer to mouse genes. The read finishes 1 residue shy of the CDR3 end, and the germline J gene is used to complete it. J is TRBJ1-3 and V is TRBV3, with a tentative D call TRBD1 (5 bases). Germline CDR1 reads SNHLY; CDR2 reads FYNGKV (reference sequence). The CDR3 contains 14 residues. V was pared by 2 bases and J by 2 bases, with 7 bases between. The CDR3 here is CASSLQGTGNTLYF. The DNA read from the CDR3 is TGTGCCAGCAGCTTACAGGGTACTGGAAATACGCTCTAT.

Note on this clone: Mouse gene names apply. With the read ending 1 residue before the CDR3 end, the germline J gene is used to fill in that end. The gene calls are TRBV31 and TRBJ2-7; the match to TRBD1 covers 11 bases. The CDR3 totals 13 residues. V dropped 1 base and J dropped 6; count of bases not matched to a gene: 2. From germline, CDR1 is GKSSPN and CDR2 SITVG. CDR3 DNA, as far as it was read: TGTGCCTGGAGTCCGGGACAGGGGGTTGAACAGTAC. Protein sequence: CAWSPGQGVEQY. The whole CDR3 region reads CAWSPGQGVEQYF.

Within the sample, this clone is medium-sized. The gene names given are mouse names. The sequenced CDR3 bases are TGTGCAAGCAGCACAGGGGGCTCCTATGAACAGTAC. This sequence encodes CASSTGGSYEQY. The complete CDR3 reads CASSTGGSYEQYF. J is TRBJ2-7 and V is TRBV16, with TRBD1 matching 8 bases. The read terminates 1 residue ahead of where the CDR3 ends, so the germline J gene completes it. The CDR3 totals 13 residues. Germline trimming cut 5 bases from V and 0 bases from J; bases unmatched to any gene: 0. Per germline, CDR1 SGHSA and CDR2 FRNQAP.

Details on this clone: Gene and germline names: mouse. The read falls 1 residue short of the CDR3 end, and the missing part is taken from the germline J gene. The V call is TRBV1, the J call TRBJ1-1; perhaps TRBD1 as D (5 bases). CDR1 and CDR2 (germline): NSQYPW, LRSPGD (reference sequence). The CDR3 covers 13 residues. Trimming stripped 2 bases from V and 3 bases from J, with 7 bases between. The DNA read from the CDR3 is TGCACCTGCAGTGCAAGGGGAGACACAGAAGTCTTC. Amino acid sequence: CTCSARGDTEVF. The full CDR3 protein is CTCSARGDTEVFF.

Concerning this clone itself: The listed genes are named as in mouse. Here the CDR3 reads CASSLTPNSDYTF. The sequenced part of the CDR3 DNA is TGTGCCAGCAGCCTCACACCAAACTCCGACTACACC. The chain links TRBV26 to TRBJ1-2, with unresolved D. With the read ending 1 residue before the CDR3 end, the germline J gene is used to fill in that end. Germline-derived CDR1 and CDR2 are KGHPV and FQNQEV (reference sequence). The V and J ends lost 6 bases and 0 bases respectively, with 8 bases between them. The CDR3 totals 13 residues. Variable domain in full (rest from reference TRBV26 and TRBJ1-2): NSKVIQTPRYLVKGQGQKAKMRCIPEKGHPVVFWYQQNKNNEFKFLINFQNQEVLQQIDMTEKRFSAECPSNSPCSLEIQSSEAGDSALYLCASSLTPNSDYTFGSGTRLLVI.

In its sample, this clone was seen once. The genes are named according to mouse. The DNA ends 1 residue before the CDR3 does, and the rest of the CDR3 is filled in from the germline J gene. The V call is TRBV4, the J call TRBJ2-3; TRBD2 aligns across 10 bases. Germline values: CDR1 LGHDT, CDR2 YNNKQL (reference sequence). This CDR3 has 16 residues. The J segment lost 0 bases and the V segment lost 4 bases, leaving 4 bases of the junction unmatched. This chain's CDR3 is CASSFPGGASAETLYF. The CDR3 DNA, read in part, is TGTGCCAGCAGCTTCCCTGGGGGGGCAAGTGCAGAAACGCTGTAT.

With respect to this clone: This may be a read error, as it is one base from a much larger clone. Mouse germline and gene names are used. The read comes to an end 1 residue before the CDR3 does, leaving the germline J gene to fill in the end. The V and J genes are TRBV26 and TRBJ1-3, with D maybe TRBD1 (5 bases). The CDR3 is 14 residues long. From germline, CDR1 is KGHPV and CDR2 FQNQEV (reference sequence). Trimming stripped 4 bases from V and 0 bases from J, with 7 bases between. The sequenced CDR3 bases are TGTGCCAGCAGTCCGACAGATTCTGGAAATACGCTCTAT. Translation gives CASSPTDSGNTLY. The entire CDR3 sequence reads CASSPTDSGNTLYF.

Points on this clone: Gene names follow the mouse nomenclature. The missing CDR3 end, 1 residue past where the read stops, is filled in from the germline J gene. The chain employs TRBV31 and TRBJ2-3; D is uncertain. The CDR3 totals 14 residues. V lost 0 bases to trimming and J lost 1 base, with 8 bases between them. Germline CDR1 and CDR2: GKSSPN and SITVG. CDR3 residues: CAWSLVDGAETLYF. CDR3 DNA (partial): TGTGCCTGGAGTCTAGTGGATGGTGCAGAAACGCTGTAT.

This clone was recorded once. The gene names here belong to mouse. The read ends 1 residue shy of where the CDR3 ends; the end is completed using the germline J gene. The rearrangement uses TRBV26 and TRBJ1-1; D remains ambiguous. V dropped 4 bases and J dropped 4 bases, with 7 bases sitting between them. CDR1 and CDR2 from the germline V gene are KGHPV and FQNQEV (reference sequence). The CDR3 spans 12 residues. Incomplete CDR3 DNA: TGTGCCAGCAGTCGCGACATCACAGAAGTCTTC. Its translation: CASSRDITEVF. The whole CDR3 protein reads CASSRDITEVFF.

With respect to this clone: Mouse gene names and germline throughout. The CDR3 end falls 1 residue outside the read, so it is completed with the germline J gene. This sequence joins TRBV19 and TRBJ2-7, with 10 bases identical to TRBD2. The CDR3 sequence is 15 residues long. The junction had 4 bases not matched to a gene; V was cut back by 4 bases and J by 0 bases. The germline gives CDR1 FNHDT, CDR2 SITEND (reference sequence). Incomplete CDR3 DNA: TGTGCCAGCAGTCGACTGGGGGGAAGCTCCTATGAACAGTAC. Translating it yields CASSRLGGSSYEQY. The whole CDR3 reads CASSRLGGSSYEQYF.

Worth noting for this clone: Gene labels here are mouse ones. From the germline J gene comes the end of the CDR3, since the read stops 1 residue before it. The chain links TRBV15 to TRBJ2-3; TRBD2 aligns across 8 bases. Losses at the gene ends were 6 bases for V and 5 bases for J; bases not matched to a gene: 1. CDR3 size: 12 residues. Germline loops: CDR1 SGHND, CDR2 FRSKSL. The CDR3 region is CASRGLGETLYF. The CDR3 DNA, read in part, is TGTGCCAGCAGAGGACTGGGAGAAACGCTGTAT.

By proportion, this clone is medium-sized. The germline and genes are mouse ones. The CDR3 is cut off 1 residue early in the read; its end comes from the germline J gene. The rearrangement links TRBV12-1 to TRBJ2-4, with D tentatively TRBD1 (6 bases). The CDR3 has 15 residues. V was trimmed by 0 bases and J by 2 bases, leaving 11 bases between them. Germline V gene sequence: CDR1 SGHSN, CDR2 HYEKVE. CDR3 sequence reads: CASSLRGRNQNTLYF. CDR3 bases read: TGTGCCAGCTCTCTCAGGGGGAGAAATCAAAACACCTTGTAC.

This clone was seen more than once but under ten times. The germline and genes are mouse ones. The sequenced CDR3 bases are TGTGCCAGCAGTGATGTGGGGGGCTCCTATGAACAGTAC. This gives the protein CASSDVGGSYEQY. The full CDR3 protein reads CASSDVGGSYEQYF. This sequence joins TRBV13-1 and TRBJ2-7, with 7 bases aligning to TRBD2. The DNA ends 1 residue before the CDR3 does, and the rest of the CDR3 is filled in from the germline J gene. This CDR3 contains 14 residues. Unmatched junction bases numbered 0, after V lost 0 bases and J lost 0 bases. The V gene's germline CDR1 is NSHNY and CDR2 SYGAGN.

This clone was observed a handful of times. All gene names here are mouse names. The read finishes 1 residue shy of the CDR3 end, and the germline J gene is used to complete it. The chain uses TRBV16 and TRBJ2-5; 7 bases are shared with TRBD2. This CDR3 contains 13 residues. The germline CDR1 and CDR2 sequences are SGHSA and FRNQAP. After removal of 5 bases from V and 5 bases from J, the junction contained 4 bases not matched to a gene. CDR3 region: CASSADWLDTQYF. The part of the CDR3 DNA that was read is TGTGCAAGCAGCGCGGACTGGTTAGACACCCAGTAC. The full variable domain, in which reference TRBV16 and TRBJ2-5 provide the parts outside the CDR3, is NAGVIQTPRHKVTGKGQEATLWCEPISGHSAVFWYRQTIVQGLEFLTYFRNQAPIDDSGMPKERFSAQMPNQSHSTLKIQSTQPQDSAVYLCASSADWLDTQYFGPGTRLLVL.